These 25 T cell receptor beta chains share one sample of origin, sequenced in a study of PD-1 blockade in mismatch repair-deficient tumors. Profiling relied on immunoSEQ multiplex PCR, and the TCRdb table lists in-frame clones only, not all of them. The table shows 35,000 to 40,000 clones, with around 79% occurring only once. The sample here was peripheral blood, taken 4 weeks after starting pembrolizumab. The receptors stem from an adult with mismatch repair-deficient cancer.

V is TRBV23-1 and J is TRBJ2-7, with D perhaps TRBD1 or TRBD2 (5 bases each). TRBV23-1 has ORF status, its function being uncertain. The CDR3 loop spans 10 amino acids. The V end was cut by 2 bases, the J end by 12 bases, with 8 bases between. This CDR3 reads CASSQPGGYF. CDR3 DNA: TGCGCCAGCAGTCAACCTGGGGGGTACTTC.

The V gene is TRBV7-9, the J gene TRBJ2-1; 8 bases fit TRBD2. The CDR3 spans 16 residues. Germline loops: CDR1 SEHNR, CDR2 FQNEAQ (reference sequence). After removal of 3 bases from V and 6 bases from J, the junction contained 10 bases not matched to a gene. The CDR3 loop is CASSFLGGGRPNEQFF. DNA of the CDR3: TGTGCCAGCAGCTTCCTCGGCGGGGGGCGCCCCAATGAGCAGTTCTTC.

The V call is TRBV5-1, the J call TRBJ2-5; no clear D gene. Germline loops: CDR1 SGHRS, CDR2 YFSETQ. V shed 2 bases and J shed 5 bases, with 10 bases lying between them. This CDR3 comprises 13 residues. The CDR3 loop is CASSFNGRETQYF. CDR3 bases: TGCGCCAGCAGCTTTAATGGAAGGGAGACCCAGTACTTC. Looking up the rest from reference TRBV5-1 and TRBJ2-5 gives the full variable domain: KAGVTQTPRYLIKTRGQQVTLSCSPISGHRSVSWYQQTPGQGLQFLFEYFSETQRNKGNFPGRFSGRQFSNSRSEMNVSTLELGDSALYLCASSFNGRETQYFGPGTRLLVL.

The genes are TRBV19 and TRBJ2-2; D may match TRBD1 or TRBD2 (5 bases each). CDR3 size: 13 residues. The germline V and J ends were trimmed by 3 bases and 7 bases, with 9 bases remaining between them. Germline V CDR1 and CDR2: LNHDA, SQIVND (reference sequence). The CDR3 loop is CASSIWGIGELFF. CDR3 bases: TGTGCCAGTAGTATTTGGGGGATCGGGGAGCTGTTTTTT.

This clone occurred once. The chain links TRBV7-9 to TRBJ2-3, with 8 bases that match TRBD2. There are 16 residues in the CDR3. With V trimmed by 3 bases and J by 2 bases, 7 bases remained unmatched. In germline, CDR1 is SEHNR, CDR2 FQNEAQ (reference sequence). The CDR3 DNA sequence: TGTGCCAGCAGCTTGGCTAGCGGGCCTGTCACAGATACGCAGTATTTT. It is translated as CASSLASGPVTDTQYF.

This clone has only one observation. The sample carries other DNA sequences with the same CDR3. The CDR3 loop is CASSLGTKGGTGELFF. The CDR3 nucleotides are TGTGCCAGCAGCTTAGGGACCAAGGGAGGTACCGGGGAGCTGTTTTTT. The genes are TRBV7-9 and TRBJ2-2, with a tentative D call TRBD2 (6 bases). Germline values: CDR1 SEHNR, CDR2 FQNEAQ (reference sequence). V dropped 1 base and J dropped 5 bases, with 14 bases sitting between them. CDR3 length: 16 amino acids.

The CDR3 nucleotides read TGCAGCGTTCAGGCGAACACTGAAGCTTTCTTT. This gives the protein CSVQANTEAFF. The chain combines TRBV29-1 with TRBJ1-1; D unclear. V shed 5 bases and J shed 1 base, with 5 bases lying between them. CDR3 length equals 11 residues. CDR1 SQVTM and CDR2 ANQGSEA come from the germline V gene.

The chain couples TRBV5-1 to TRBJ1-2; TRBD1 agrees at 8 bases. Unmatched junction bases numbered 8, after V lost 0 bases and J lost 4 bases. The CDR3 runs 16 residues. Germline lookup yields CDR1 SGHRS and CDR2 YFSETQ. This CDR3 is CASSLDGPTGGYGYTF. The CDR3 DNA follows: TGCGCCAGCAGCTTGGATGGCCCAACAGGGGGCTATGGCTACACCTTC.

The V call is TRBV10-2, the J call TRBJ1-4; D is uncertain. CDR1 is WSHSY and CDR2 is SAAADI in the germline V gene. The CDR3 length is 11 residues. V lost 4 bases to trimming and J lost 8 bases, with 5 bases between them. Written as DNA, the CDR3 is TGCGCCAGCAGTGTAGGGGAAAAACTGTTTTTT. This encodes CASSVGEKLFF.

The chain is built from TRBV5-1 and TRBJ2-3; 7 nucleotides line up with TRBD1. The germline CDR1 and CDR2 sequences are SGHRS and YFSETQ. The CDR3 spans 15 residues. With 5 bases clipped from V and 2 bases from J, the junction kept 8 bases outside the gene matches. CDR3 residues: CASRIQGLNTDTQYF. CDR3 sequence (DNA): TGCGCCAGCAGGATACAGGGGCTAAACACAGATACGCAGTATTTT.

V is TRBV5-1 and J is TRBJ1-4, with 8 bases lining up with TRBD1. Germline CDR1 reads SGHRS; CDR2 reads YFSETQ. This CDR3 has 16 amino acids. V dropped 1 base and J dropped 5; count of bases not matched to a gene: 7. The CDR3, as DNA: TGCGCCAGCAGCTTGAACATCGGGACAGGCAATGAAAAACTGTTTTTT. This translates into CASSLNIGTGNEKLFF.

The rearrangement joins TRBV19 to TRBJ2-1; TRBD2 agrees at 12 bases. Germline CDR1 LNHDA, CDR2 SQIVND (reference sequence). The junction had 12 bases not matched to a gene; V was cut back by 7 bases and J by 2 bases. The CDR3 runs to 18 residues. CDR3 coding DNA: TGTGCCAGTACCCACCGGACTAGCGGGATGGCGGCCTACAATGAGCAGTTCTTC. Translated: CASTHRTSGMAAYNEQFF.

The chain uses TRBV6-5 and TRBJ2-5; D is possibly TRBD1 or TRBD2 (5 bases each). The CDR3 length is 14 residues. The germline V gene encodes CDR1 MNHEY and CDR2 SVGAGI. The V and J ends lost 0 bases and 5 bases respectively, with 10 bases between them. The CDR3 DNA is TGTGCCAGCAGTTACTCGAGAGGGGAGGAGACCCAGTACTTC. This gives the protein CASSYSRGEETQYF.

The chain carries TRBV5-1 and TRBJ2-1; D remains unclear. Germline CDR1 SGHRS, CDR2 YFSETQ. V was clipped by 2 bases and J by 0 bases, with 12 bases between them. CDR3 size: 16 residues. Here the CDR3 DNA reads TGCGCCAGCAGCTTACAAGGGTTTTTCTCCTACAATGAGCAGTTCTTC. Its protein product is CASSLQGFFSYNEQFF.

This clone showed up just once. This chain uses TRBV4-3 with TRBJ2-2; possible D gene TRBD1, 6 bases. The V gene's germline CDR1 is LGHNA and CDR2 YSLEER. The CDR3 is 16 residues long. V gave up 0 bases and J gave up 4 bases, with 12 bases separating them. The CDR3 region has the DNA TGCGCCAGCAGCCAAGAGCCGGGACACAGCACCGGGGAGCTGTTTTTT. Translation: CASSQEPGHSTGELFF.

The chain is built from TRBV6-1 and TRBJ2-7; 8 nucleotides line up with TRBD1. Germline-derived CDR1 and CDR2 are MNHNS and SASEGT. CDR3 length: 13 amino acids. V was clipped by 3 bases and J by 6 bases; unmatched bases: 4. The CDR3 DNA follows: TGTGCCAGCAGTGACGCAGACAGGGGCGAGCAGTACTTC. Protein product: CASSDADRGEQYF.

This rearrangement joins TRBV6-6 to TRBJ2-1; tentative D call: TRBD1 (5 bases). Per germline, CDR1 MNHNY and CDR2 SVGAGI (reference sequence). V was trimmed by 0 bases and J by 15 bases, leaving 15 bases between them. This CDR3 spans 13 amino acids. The CDR3 loop is CASSYSSRERGFF. The CDR3 nucleotides read TGTGCCAGCAGTTACTCGAGCAGGGAAAGAGGGTTCTTC.

V gene TRBV10-3 combines with J gene TRBJ1-2, with 7 bases fitting TRBD1. The CDR3 totals 16 residues. Losses at the gene ends were 3 bases for V and 4 bases for J; bases not matched to a gene: 11. Germline V gives CDR1 ENHRY, CDR2 SYGVKD. The CDR3 loop is CAISEIMKRDSYGYTF. DNA for the CDR3: TGTGCCATCAGTGAAATAATGAAACGGGACAGCTATGGCTACACCTTC.

The chain carries TRBV27 and TRBJ2-5; possibly TRBD1 or TRBD2 for D (5 bases each). The V end lost 2 bases, the J end lost 4 bases, and 11 bases lay between the germline ends. Germline V CDR1 and CDR2: MNHEY, SMNVEV (reference sequence). The CDR3 totals 14 residues. The DNA of the CDR3 is TGTGCCAGCAGTTTAGGGCCGGGGCGAGAGACCCAGTACTTC. Translation: CASSLGPGRETQYF.

This clone was picked up a small number of times. The chain combines TRBV18 with TRBJ1-1, with TRBD1 matching 7 bases. Germline V gives CDR1 KGHSH, CDR2 LQKENI. The trim removed 5 bases at V and 0 bases at J, leaving 15 bases unmatched. The CDR3 runs 18 residues. The CDR3 here is CASSCGVGRGNVNTEAFF. The CDR3 DNA is TGTGCCAGCTCATGCGGGGTCGGCAGGGGGAACGTGAACACTGAAGCTTTCTTT.

The rearrangement links TRBV7-6 to TRBJ2-5; perhaps TRBD2 as D (5 bases). This CDR3 spans 15 amino acids. Trimming left V 4 bases short and J 5 bases short, with 17 bases between. From germline, CDR1 is SGHVS and CDR2 FNYEAQ. CDR3 amino acids: CASSSTPGIVETQYF. The CDR3 coding sequence is TGTGCCAGCAGCTCAACCCCCGGGATCGTGGAGACCCAGTACTTC.

This clone was detected a few times. The chain recombines TRBV7-9 with TRBJ2-7; 9 bases are shared with TRBD1. The V and J ends lost 4 bases and 6 bases, in that order; junction bases with no gene match: 10. Germline-derived CDR1 and CDR2 are SEHNR and FQNEAQ (reference sequence). The CDR3 is 15 amino acids. The CDR3 DNA reads as TGTGCCAGCAGCTCGGACAGGGGACAAATCGGCGAGCAGTACTTC. It encodes CASSSDRGQIGEQYF.

This clone was observed a few times. The chain couples TRBV5-5 to TRBJ2-7; no firm D call. Germline V CDR1 and CDR2: SGHKS, YYEKEE (reference sequence). CDR3 length equals 13 residues. V was trimmed by 0 bases and J by 3 bases, leaving 7 bases between them. DNA of the CDR3: TGTGCCAGCAGCTTGGACGGATACTACGAGCAGTACTTC. Amino acid sequence: CASSLDGYYEQYF.

J is TRBJ2-1 and V is TRBV4-3, with a weak D call TRBD2 (6 bases). CDR3 length: 15 amino acids. The germline CDR1 and CDR2 sequences are LGHNA and YSLEER. Between the trimmed V and J ends, which lost 1 base and 5 bases, there was a span of 12 bases. The DNA for the CDR3 is TGCGCCAGCAGCCAAGGGAGGGCGGGACACAATGAGCAGTTCTTC. Its protein product is CASSQGRAGHNEQFF.

The V and J genes are TRBV4-1 and TRBJ2-7, with 8 bases lining up with TRBD1. The CDR3 covers 16 residues. The V and J ends lost 4 bases and 2 bases, in that order; junction bases with no gene match: 10. CDR1 is MGHRA and CDR2 is YSYEKL in the germline V gene. CDR3 amino acids: CASSPRVSGGTYEQYF. DNA for the CDR3: TGCGCCAGCAGCCCGAGAGTGTCAGGGGGCACCTACGAGCAGTACTTC.